The 10 T cell receptor beta chains below come from one sample, sequenced in a study of cytomegalovirus exposure and HLA in healthy donors. The study ran its PCR with 60 Vbeta and 13 Jbeta primers. Libraries were prepared by immunoSEQ multiplex PCR; TCRdb keeps only in-frame clonotypes and omits some of them. This table holds more than 110,000 clones, roughly four fifths found once. Sequenced input: PBMCs. These receptors were collected from a man under 40 in good health and CMV-seronegative.

The V and J genes are TRBV27 and TRBJ2-3; D not resolved. The germline gives CDR1 MNHEY, CDR2 SMNVEV (reference sequence). The V end lost 0 bases, the J end lost 0 bases, and 13 bases lay between the germline ends. CDR3 length equals 17 residues. The DNA of the CDR3 is TGTGCCAGCAGTTTATCGGCGAGGTATCCTAGCACAGATACGCAGTATTTT. Its translation is CASSLSARYPSTDTQYF.

This rearrangement joins TRBV6-5 to TRBJ2-3; D not certain. CDR1 and CDR2 (germline): MNHEY, SVGAGI. The CDR3 is made up of 13 amino acids. Deletions cut 6 bases from V and 6 bases from J, with 13 bases between. CDR3 amino acids: CASRPSYWDTQYF. The CDR3 DNA sequence: TGTGCCAGCAGACCGTCCTACTGGGATACGCAGTATTTT.

The chain employs TRBV28 and TRBJ1-5; 9 bases are shared with TRBD1. The CDR3 totals 17 residues. V trimming: 4 bases; J trimming: 5 bases; junction bases outside the gene matches: 12. In germline, CDR1 is MDHEN, CDR2 SYDVKM. The CDR3 here is CASSSDRDRVGDQPQHF. CDR3 in DNA: TGTGCCAGCAGTTCAGACCGGGACAGGGTAGGCGATCAGCCCCAGCATTTT. Full variable domain (remainder filled in from reference TRBV28 and TRBJ1-5): DVKVTQSSRYLVKRTGEKVFLECVQDMDHENMFWYRQDPGLGLRLIYFSYDVKMKEKGDIPEGYSVSREKKERFSLILESASTNQTSMYLCASSSDRDRVGDQPQHFGDGTRLSIL.

The J gene is TRBJ2-5, the V gene TRBV7-2; 7 bases fit TRBD1. The V and J ends lost 5 bases and 4 bases, in that order; junction bases with no gene match: 4. CDR1 and CDR2 (germline): SGHTA, FQGNSA. CDR3 size: 13 residues. The CDR3 loop is CASSQQGRETQYF. The CDR3 DNA is TGTGCCAGCAGCCAACAGGGGAGAGAGACCCAGTACTTC.

The V and J genes are TRBV2 and TRBJ1-1; the D gene is possibly TRBD1 (6 bases). Trimming cost V 5 bases and J 0 bases, with 10 bases left between them. CDR1 SNHLY and CDR2 FYNNEI come from the germline V gene. The CDR3 length is 14 residues. CDR3 nucleotides: TGTGCCAGCAGTAAACAGGGAGTGAACACTGAAGCTTTCTTT. Encoded protein: CASSKQGVNTEAFF.

The chain uses TRBV5-1 and TRBJ2-1; D is perhaps TRBD2 (7 bases). The CDR3 covers 11 residues. Germline lookup yields CDR1 SGHRS and CDR2 YFSETQ. Trimming cost V 4 bases and J 13 bases, with 12 bases left between them. CDR3 in DNA: TGCGCCAGCAGCCGGGGGGCCGAACAGTTCTTC. It yields the protein CASSRGAEQFF.

The chain uses TRBV6-5 and TRBJ1-1; tentatively, D is TRBD1 (5 bases). V lost 6 bases and J 0 bases, leaving 8 bases between the germline ends. The germline CDR1 and CDR2 sequences are MNHEY and SVGAGI. The CDR3 has 13 residues. The CDR3 spells CASRGGLNTEAFF. In nucleotides, the CDR3 is TGTGCCAGCAGGGGGGGATTGAACACTGAAGCTTTCTTT.

The chain uses TRBV11-3 and TRBJ2-3, with a weak D call TRBD1 (5 bases). The CDR3 loop spans 15 amino acids. Deletions cut 2 bases from V and 1 base from J, with 10 bases between. Germline CDR1 reads SGHNT; CDR2 reads YENEEA. CDR3 sequence (DNA): TGTGCCAGCAGCTTAACAGGTTTAGGCACAGATACGCAGTATTTT. Translated, it gives CASSLTGLGTDTQYF.

The table lists this clone with a count of one. The CDR3 region is CASSFTFGIGVNEQFF. The CDR3 region has the DNA TGTGCCAGCAGTTTTACATTTGGTATCGGAGTAAATGAGCAGTTCTTC. The chain couples TRBV6-5 to TRBJ2-1; the D is unclear. Germline loops: CDR1 MNHEY, CDR2 SVGAGI. The CDR3 is 16 amino acids. V lost 4 bases to trimming and J lost 7 bases, with 20 bases between them.

The rearrangement links TRBV30 to TRBJ2-5; TRBD1 is a possible D gene (6 bases). V was pared by 2 bases and J by 2 bases, with 9 bases between. CDR1 and CDR2 (germline): GTSNPN, SVGIG (reference sequence). The CDR3 runs to 13 residues. DNA of the CDR3: TGTGCCTGGAGTAGGACAGTACAAGAGACCCAGTACTTC. Translation: CAWSRTVQETQYF. Looking up the rest from reference TRBV30 and TRBJ2-5 gives the full variable domain: SQTIHQWPATLVQPVGSPLSLECTVEGTSNPNLYWYRQAAGRGLQLLFYSVGIGQISSEVPQNLSASRPQDRQFILSSKKLLLSDSGFYLCAWSRTVQETQYFGPGTRLLVL.